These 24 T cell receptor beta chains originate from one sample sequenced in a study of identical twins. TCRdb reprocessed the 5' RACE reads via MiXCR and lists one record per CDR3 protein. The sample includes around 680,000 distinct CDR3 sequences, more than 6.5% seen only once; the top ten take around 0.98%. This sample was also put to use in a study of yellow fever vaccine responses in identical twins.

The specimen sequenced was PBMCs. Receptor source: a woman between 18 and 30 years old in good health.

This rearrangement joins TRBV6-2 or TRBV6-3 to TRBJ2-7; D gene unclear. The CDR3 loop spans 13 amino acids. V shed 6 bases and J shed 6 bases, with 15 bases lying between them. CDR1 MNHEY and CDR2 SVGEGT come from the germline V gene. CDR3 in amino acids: CASRTQGRPEQYF. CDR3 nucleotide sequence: TGTGCCAGCAGGACGCAAGGGCGACCCGAGCAGTACTTC.

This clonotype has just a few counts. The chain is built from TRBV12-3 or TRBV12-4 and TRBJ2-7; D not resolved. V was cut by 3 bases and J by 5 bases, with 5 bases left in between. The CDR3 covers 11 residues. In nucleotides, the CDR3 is TGTGCCAGCAGTTTTGACAACGAGCAGTACTTC. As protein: CASSFDNEQYF.

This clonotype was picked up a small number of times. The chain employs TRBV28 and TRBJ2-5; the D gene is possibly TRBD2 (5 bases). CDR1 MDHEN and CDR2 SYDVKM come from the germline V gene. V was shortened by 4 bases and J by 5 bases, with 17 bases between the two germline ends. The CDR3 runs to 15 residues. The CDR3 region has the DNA TGTGCCAGCAGTTCCGAGGGCCTAGCTGGGGAGACCCAGTACTTC. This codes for CASSSEGLAGETQYF.

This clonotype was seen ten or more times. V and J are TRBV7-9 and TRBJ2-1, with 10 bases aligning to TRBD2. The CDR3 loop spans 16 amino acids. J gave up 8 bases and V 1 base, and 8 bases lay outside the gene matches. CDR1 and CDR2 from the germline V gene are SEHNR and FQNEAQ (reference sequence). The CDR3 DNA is TGTGCCAGCAGCTTAGGTCTTGGACTAGCGGCCTATGAGCAGTTCTTC. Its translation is CASSLGLGLAAYEQFF.

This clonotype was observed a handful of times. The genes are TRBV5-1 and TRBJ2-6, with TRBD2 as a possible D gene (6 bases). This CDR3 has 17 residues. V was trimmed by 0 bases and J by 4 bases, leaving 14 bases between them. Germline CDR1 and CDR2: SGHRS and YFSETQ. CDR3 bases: TGCGCCAGCAGCTTGGAGATTGCGGGATTCGGGGCCAACGTCCTGACTTTC. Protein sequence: CASSLEIAGFGANVLTF.

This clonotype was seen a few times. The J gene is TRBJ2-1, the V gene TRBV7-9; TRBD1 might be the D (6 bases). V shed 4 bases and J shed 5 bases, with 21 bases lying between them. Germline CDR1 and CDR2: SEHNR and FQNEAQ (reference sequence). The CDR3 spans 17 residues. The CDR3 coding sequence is TGTGCCAGCAGCTATACAACAGGGAATGGGGGTCACAATGAGCAGTTCTTC. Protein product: CASSYTTGNGGHNEQFF.

CDR3 region: CASSFGAPNEKLFF. CDR3 DNA sequence: TGTGCCAGCAGTTTCGGGGCGCCTAATGAAAAACTGTTTTTT. The V and J genes are TRBV12-3 or TRBV12-4 and TRBJ1-4; possibly TRBD1 for D (5 bases). With 3 bases removed from V and 3 bases from J, the gap between germline ends came to 8 bases. This CDR3 has 14 amino acids.

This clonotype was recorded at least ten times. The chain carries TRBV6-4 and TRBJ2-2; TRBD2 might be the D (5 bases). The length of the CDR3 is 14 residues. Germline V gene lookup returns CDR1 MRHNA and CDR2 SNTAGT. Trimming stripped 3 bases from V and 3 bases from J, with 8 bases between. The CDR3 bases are TGTGCCAGCAGTGAAAAAGCGGACACCGGGGAGCTGTTTTTT. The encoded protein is CASSEKADTGELFF.

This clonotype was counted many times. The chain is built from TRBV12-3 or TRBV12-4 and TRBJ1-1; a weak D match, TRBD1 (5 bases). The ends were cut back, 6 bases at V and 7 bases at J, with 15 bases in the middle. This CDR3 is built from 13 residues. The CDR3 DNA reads TGTGCCAGCAGCCTAGGAGGGGCGAATGAAGCTTTCTTT. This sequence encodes CASSLGGANEAFF.

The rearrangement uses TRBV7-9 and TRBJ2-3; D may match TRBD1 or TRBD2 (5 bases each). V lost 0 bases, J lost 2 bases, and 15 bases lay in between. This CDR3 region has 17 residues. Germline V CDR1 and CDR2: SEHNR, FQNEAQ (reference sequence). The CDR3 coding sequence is TGTGCCAGCAGCTTAGCGGGCCCTACAGGACTCACAGATACGCAGTATTTT. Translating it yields CASSLAGPTGLTDTQYF. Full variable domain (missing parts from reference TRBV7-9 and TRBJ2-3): DTGVSQNPRHKITKRGQNVTFRCDPISEHNRLYWYRQTLGQGPEFLTYFQNEAQLEKSRLLSDRFSAERPKGSFSTLEIQRTEQGDSAMYLCASSLAGPTGLTDTQYFGPGTRLTVL.

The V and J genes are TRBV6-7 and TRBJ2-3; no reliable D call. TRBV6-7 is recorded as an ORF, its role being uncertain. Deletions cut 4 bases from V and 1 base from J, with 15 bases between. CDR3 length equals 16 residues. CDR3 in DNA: TGTGCCAGCAGTTCTTACTACTGGCAGCGCACAGATACGCAGTATTTT. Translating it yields CASSSYYWQRTDTQYF.

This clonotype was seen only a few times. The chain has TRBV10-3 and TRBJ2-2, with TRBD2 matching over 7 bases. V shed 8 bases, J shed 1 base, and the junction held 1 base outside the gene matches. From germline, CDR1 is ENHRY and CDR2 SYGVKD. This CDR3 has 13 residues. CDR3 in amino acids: CAIPGGNTGELFF. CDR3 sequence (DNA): TGTGCCATCCCGGGGGGGAACACCGGGGAGCTGTTTTTT.

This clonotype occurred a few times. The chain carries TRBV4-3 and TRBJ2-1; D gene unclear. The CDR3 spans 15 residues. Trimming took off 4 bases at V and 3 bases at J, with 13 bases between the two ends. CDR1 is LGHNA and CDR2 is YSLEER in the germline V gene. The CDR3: CASSPWWPNYNEQFF. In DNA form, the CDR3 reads TGCGCCAGCAGCCCCTGGTGGCCAAACTACAATGAGCAGTTCTTC.

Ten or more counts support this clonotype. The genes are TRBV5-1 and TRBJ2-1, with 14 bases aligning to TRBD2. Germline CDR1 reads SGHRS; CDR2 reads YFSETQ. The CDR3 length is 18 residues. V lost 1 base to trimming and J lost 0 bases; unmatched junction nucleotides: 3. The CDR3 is CASSLLGTSGSSYNEQFF. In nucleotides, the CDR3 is TGCGCCAGCAGCTTGTTAGGGACTAGCGGGAGCTCCTACAATGAGCAGTTCTTC.

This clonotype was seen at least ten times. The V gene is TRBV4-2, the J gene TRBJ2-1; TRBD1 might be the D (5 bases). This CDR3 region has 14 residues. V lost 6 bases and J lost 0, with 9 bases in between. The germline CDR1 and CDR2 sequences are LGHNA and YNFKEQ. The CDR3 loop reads CASRTDSSYNEQFF. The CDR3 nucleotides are TGTGCCAGCAGGACCGACAGCTCCTACAATGAGCAGTTCTTC.

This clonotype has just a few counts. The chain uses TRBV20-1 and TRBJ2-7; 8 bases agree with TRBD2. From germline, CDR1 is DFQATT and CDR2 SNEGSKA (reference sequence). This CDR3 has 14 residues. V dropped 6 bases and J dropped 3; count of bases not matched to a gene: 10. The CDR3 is CSAASPRGVYEQYF. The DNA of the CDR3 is TGCAGTGCCGCCAGCCCGCGGGGGGTCTACGAGCAGTACTTC.

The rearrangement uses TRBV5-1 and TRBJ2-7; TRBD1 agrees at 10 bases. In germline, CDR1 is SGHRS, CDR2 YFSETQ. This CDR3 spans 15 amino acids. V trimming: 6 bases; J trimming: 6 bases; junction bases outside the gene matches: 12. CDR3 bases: TGCGCCAGCAAGCCCGGGACAGGGGAGTTCGGCGAGCAGTACTTC. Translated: CASKPGTGEFGEQYF.

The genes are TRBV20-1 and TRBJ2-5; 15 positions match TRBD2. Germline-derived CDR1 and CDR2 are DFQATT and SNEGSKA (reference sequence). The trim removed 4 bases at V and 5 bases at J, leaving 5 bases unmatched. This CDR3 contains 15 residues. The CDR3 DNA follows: TGCAGTGCTAACGGACTAGCGGGAGGGGGGGAGACCCAGTACTTC. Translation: CSANGLAGGGETQYF.

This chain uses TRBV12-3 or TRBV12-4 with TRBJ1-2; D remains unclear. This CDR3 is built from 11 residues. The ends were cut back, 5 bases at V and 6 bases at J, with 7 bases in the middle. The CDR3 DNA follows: TGTGCCAGCAGTGTTTCCGATGGCTACACCTTC. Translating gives CASSVSDGYTF.

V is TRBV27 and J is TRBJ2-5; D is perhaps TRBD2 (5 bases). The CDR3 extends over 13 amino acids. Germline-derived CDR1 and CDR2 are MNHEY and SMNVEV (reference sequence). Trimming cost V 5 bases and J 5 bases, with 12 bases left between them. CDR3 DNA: TGTGCCAGCAGTCCGATTTTAGCGGAGACCCAGTACTTC. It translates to CASSPILAETQYF.

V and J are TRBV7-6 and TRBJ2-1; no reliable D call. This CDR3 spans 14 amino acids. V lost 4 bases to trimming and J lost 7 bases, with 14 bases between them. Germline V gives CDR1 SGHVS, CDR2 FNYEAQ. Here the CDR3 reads CASSSDSHSNEQFF. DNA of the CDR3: TGTGCCAGCAGCTCCGATTCCCACTCGAATGAGCAGTTCTTC.

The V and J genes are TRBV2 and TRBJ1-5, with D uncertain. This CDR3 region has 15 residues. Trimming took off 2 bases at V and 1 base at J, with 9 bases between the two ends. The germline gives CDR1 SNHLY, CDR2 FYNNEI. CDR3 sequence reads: CASSERGWSNQPQHF. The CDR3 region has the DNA TGTGCCAGCAGTGAACGTGGGTGGAGCAATCAGCCCCAGCATTTT.

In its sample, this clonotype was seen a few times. CDR3 nucleotides: TGCAGCGTTGAAGTTGATGGGTTCGAGCAGTACTTC. It specifies CSVEVDGFEQYF. This chain joins TRBV29-1 and TRBJ2-7; D call uncertain. V was cut by 1 base and J by 6 bases, with 10 bases left in between. CDR3 length equals 12 residues. Germline V gene lookup returns CDR1 SQVTM and CDR2 ANQGSEA.

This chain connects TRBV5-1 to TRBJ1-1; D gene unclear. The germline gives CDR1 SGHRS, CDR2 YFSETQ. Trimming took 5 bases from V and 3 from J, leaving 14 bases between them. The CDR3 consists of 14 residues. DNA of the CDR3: TGCGCCAGCAGTCCTACAACAGAGTACACTGAAGCTTTCTTT. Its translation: CASSPTTEYTEAFF.